Shown below are 28 T cell receptor beta chains from a single sample sequenced in a study of cytomegalovirus exposure and HLA in healthy donors. The PCR made use of 60 Vbeta and 13 Jbeta primers. The table came from immunoSEQ multiplex PCR; TCRdb's copy has only in-frame clones and leaves some out. The data contain under 200,000 clones, around 85% of them singletons. The sequenced sample was PBMCs. These receptors all come from a man aged 50 to 59 in good health and CMV-seronegative.

This chain uses TRBV6-6 with TRBJ1-5; D uncertain. From germline, CDR1 is MNHNY and CDR2 SVGAGI (reference sequence). V gave up 7 bases and J gave up 4 bases, with 14 bases separating them. CDR3 size: 14 residues. Written as DNA, the CDR3 is TGTGCCAGCAAGGACGTTTCGGGAAATCAGCCCCAGCATTTT. Translated: CASKDVSGNQPQHF.

The chain couples TRBV2 to TRBJ1-2; D possibly corresponds to TRBD1 (5 bases). The V end was cut by 4 bases, the J end by 5 bases, with 8 bases between. This CDR3 has 12 amino acids. Germline values: CDR1 SNHLY, CDR2 FYNNEI. The CDR3 here is CASSGGEYGYTF. In nucleotides, the CDR3 is TGTGCCAGCAGTGGGGGGGAATATGGCTACACCTTC.

The rearrangement joins TRBV11-2 to TRBJ2-7; tentatively, D is TRBD1 (6 bases). The V gene lost 5 bases and the J gene lost 3 bases, with 11 bases spanning the gap. This CDR3 has 13 residues. CDR1 and CDR2 from the germline V gene are SGHAT and FQNNGV. The CDR3 loop reads CASSLGQNYEQYF. CDR3 nucleotide sequence: TGTGCCAGCAGCCTGGGACAAAACTACGAGCAGTACTTC. Combining the CDR3 with reference TRBV11-2 and TRBJ2-7 gives the whole variable domain EAGVAQSPRYKIIEKRQSVAFWCNPISGHATLYWYQQILGQGPKLLIQFQNNGVVDDSQLPKDRFSAERLKGVDSTLKIQPAKLEDSAVYLCASSLGQNYEQYFGPGTRLTVT.

V gene TRBV4-3 combines with J gene TRBJ2-7; D not resolved. The germline CDR1 and CDR2 sequences are LGHNA and YSLEER. The CDR3 is 14 amino acids. V lost 0 bases to trimming and J lost 2 bases, with 8 bases between them. The CDR3 sequence: CASSQDLGTYEQYF. CDR3 in DNA: TGCGCCAGCAGCCAAGATCTAGGTACCTACGAGCAGTACTTC.

The gene calls are TRBV7-3 and TRBJ2-2; the D is unclear. CDR3 length: 12 residues. Deletions cut 5 bases from V and 4 bases from J, with 5 bases between. Germline V lookup: CDR1 SGHTA, CDR2 FQGTGA. CDR3 region: CASSLFTGELFF. For the CDR3, the DNA is TGTGCCAGCAGCCTGTTCACCGGGGAGCTGTTTTTT. Filled out from reference TRBV7-3 and TRBJ2-2, the complete variable domain reads GAGVSQTPSNKVTEKGKYVELRCDPISGHTALYWYRQSLGQGPEFLIYFQGTGAADDSGLPNDRFFAVRPEGSVSTLKIQRTERGDSAVYLCASSLFTGELFFGEGSRLTVL.

The chain uses TRBV4-1 and TRBJ1-3, with 10 bases matching TRBD1. The CDR3 totals 14 residues. Germline CDR1 MGHRA, CDR2 YSYEKL. The V gene end was trimmed by 4 bases and the J gene end by 8 bases; junction bases not matched to a gene: 5. CDR3 DNA: TGCGCCAGCAGCCGGGGACAGGGGACAGACACCATATATTTT. Translating gives CASSRGQGTDTIYF.

This clone was recorded once. V and J are TRBV6-1 and TRBJ1-6; D may be TRBD1 (6 bases). Trimming removed 4 bases at V and 7 bases at J, with 11 bases between. Per germline, CDR1 MNHNS and CDR2 SASEGT. The CDR3 totals 14 residues. Here the CDR3 reads CASSGRGSNSPLHF. In DNA form, the CDR3 reads TGTGCCAGCAGTGGCAGGGGCTCGAATTCACCCCTCCACTTT.

This chain joins TRBV27 and TRBJ2-2, with 7 positions matching TRBD1. J was trimmed by 3 bases and V by 6 bases; bases with no gene match: 4. From germline, CDR1 is MNHEY and CDR2 SMNVEV (reference sequence). This CDR3 contains 14 residues. The DNA of the CDR3 is TGTGCCAGCAGGGGACAGTGGGACACCGGGGAGCTGTTTTTT. It yields the protein CASRGQWDTGELFF.

This chain joins TRBV6-1 and TRBJ1-3, with 8 bases that match TRBD1. The V and J ends lost 4 bases and 4 bases, in that order; junction bases with no gene match: 3. Germline V gives CDR1 MNHNS, CDR2 SASEGT. The CDR3 totals 14 residues. The CDR3 DNA sequence: TGTGCCAGCAGTGCGGACAGGGCCGGAAACACCATATATTTT. Its translation is CASSADRAGNTIYF.

This clone was seen only once. The J gene is TRBJ1-1, the V gene TRBV18, with TRBD1 matching over 8 bases. V shed 6 bases and J 4 bases; nucleotides not matched to a gene: 10. The CDR3 contains 15 residues. The germline V gene encodes CDR1 KGHSH and CDR2 LQKENI. CDR3: CASSPSTGASTEAFF. CDR3 in DNA: TGTGCCAGCTCCCCGTCGACAGGGGCGAGCACTGAAGCTTTCTTT.

This clone was recorded a few times. The chain combines TRBV7-7 with TRBJ2-3; D gene uncertain. Germline CDR1 is SSHAT and CDR2 is FNYEAQ (reference sequence). The CDR3 extends over 13 amino acids. V gave up 3 bases and J gave up 2 bases, with 6 bases separating them. CDR3: CASSLTNTDTQYF. The CDR3 nucleotides are TGTGCCAGCAGCTTGACAAACACAGATACGCAGTATTTT.

The chain has TRBV7-2 and TRBJ2-7; no reliable D call. V lost 5 bases and J lost 7, with 12 bases in between. There are 12 residues in the CDR3. Per germline, CDR1 SGHTA and CDR2 FQGNSA. In nucleotides, the CDR3 is TGTGCCAGCAGCCCCCCCGTGTTTGAGCAGTACTTC. It is translated as CASSPPVFEQYF.

J is TRBJ2-3 and V is TRBV15; 10 nucleotides align to TRBD1. The trim removed 1 base at V and 1 base at J, leaving 5 bases unmatched. The CDR3 runs to 17 residues. The germline V gene encodes CDR1 LNHNV and CDR2 YYDKDF (reference sequence). CDR3 loop: CATSRGTGTGGTDTQYF. The CDR3 region has the DNA TGTGCCACCAGCAGAGGAACCGGGACAGGGGGCACAGATACGCAGTATTTT.

The rearrangement uses TRBV18 and TRBJ2-3; D uncertain. Per germline, CDR1 KGHSH and CDR2 LQKENI. The CDR3 runs to 14 residues. Between the trimmed V and J ends, which lost 2 bases and 1 base, there was a span of 7 bases. This chain's CDR3 is CASSPNTGTDTQYF. CDR3 nucleotide sequence: TGTGCCAGCTCACCAAACACAGGCACAGATACGCAGTATTTT.

V gene TRBV29-1 combines with J gene TRBJ1-6; tentative D call: TRBD1 (5 bases). The CDR3 runs to 15 residues. V was cut by 3 bases and J by 5 bases, with 14 bases left in between. Germline loops: CDR1 SQVTM, CDR2 ANQGSEA. The CDR3, as DNA: TGCAGCGTTGATCTCATAGGGGTTGATAATTCACCCCTCCACTTT. Its protein product is CSVDLIGVDNSPLHF. The full variable domain, with the rest looked up from reference TRBV29-1 and TRBJ1-6, is SAVISQKPSRDICQRGTSLTIQCQVDSQVTMMFWYRQQPGQSLTLIATANQGSEATYESGFVIDKFPISRPNLTFSTLTVSNMSPEDSSIYLCSVDLIGVDNSPLHFGNGTRLTVT.

The rearrangement links TRBV5-1 to TRBJ2-5; 8 nucleotides agree with TRBD1. CDR1 is SGHRS, CDR2 YFSETQ, per germline. The V gene end was trimmed by 4 bases and the J gene end by 4 bases; junction bases not matched to a gene: 9. The CDR3 has 15 amino acids. DNA for the CDR3: TGCGCCAGCAGCATGAGGGACAGGAACGCAGAGACCCAGTACTTC. Protein sequence: CASSMRDRNAETQYF.

The rearrangement uses TRBV2 and TRBJ2-5; 11 nucleotides line up with TRBD1. This CDR3 has 16 amino acids. CDR1 SNHLY and CDR2 FYNNEI come from the germline V gene. With V trimmed by 5 bases and J by 4 bases, 9 bases remained unmatched. The DNA for the CDR3 is TGTGCCAGCAGTTCCATTGGACAGGGGGCCCGAGAGACCCAGTACTTC. This encodes CASSSIGQGARETQYF.

J is TRBJ2-3 and V is TRBV10-3; TRBD2 might be the D (6 bases). The length of the CDR3 is 16 residues. Trimming pared 0 bases from V and 1 base from J, leaving 11 bases between. CDR1 is ENHRY, CDR2 SYGVKD, per germline. CDR3: CAISESGTLRTDTQYF. CDR3 nucleotide sequence: TGTGCCATCAGTGAGTCGGGGACTCTCCGCACAGATACGCAGTATTTT.

This chain links TRBV12-5 with TRBJ2-2; possible D gene TRBD1, 8 bases. CDR1 LGHNT and CDR2 FRNRAP come from the germline V gene. The CDR3 is 19 amino acids. The germline V and J ends were trimmed by 6 bases and 3 bases, with 26 bases remaining between them. This chain's CDR3 is CASGLPDRGLHPYTGELFF. DNA for the CDR3: TGTGCTAGTGGCCTGCCAGACAGGGGACTACATCCCTACACCGGGGAGCTGTTTTTT.

As concerns this clone: At one end, the junction sequence differs from germline, possibly due to a read error. Other DNA sequences from this sample encode an identical CDR3 as well. CDR3: CASSPGGSMNTEAFF. CDR3 nucleotide sequence: TGTGCCAGCAGCCCTGGAGGCTCTATGAACACTGAAGCCTTCTTT. The J gene is TRBJ1-1, the V gene TRBV27; D is unclear. Germline CDR1 and CDR2: MNHEY and SMNVEV (reference sequence). The CDR3 extends over 15 amino acids.

The gene calls are TRBV27 and TRBJ1-3; D remains ambiguous. V was pared by 9 bases and J by 4 bases, with 7 bases between. From germline, CDR1 is MNHEY and CDR2 SMNVEV (reference sequence). The CDR3 loop spans 11 amino acids. The CDR3 loop is CASAQGNTIYF. DNA for the CDR3: TGTGCCAGTGCCCAGGGAAACACCATATATTTT.

Points on this clone: Other nucleotide sequences in the sample specify the same CDR3. J is TRBJ1-1 and V is TRBV11-2; D not certain. V was trimmed by 1 base and J by 5 bases, leaving 5 bases between them. This CDR3 region has 12 residues. Per germline, CDR1 SGHAT and CDR2 FQNNGV. The CDR3 protein is CASSLAGTEAFF. The DNA of the CDR3 is TGTGCCAGCAGCTTAGCGGGGACTGAAGCTTTCTTT.

The chain uses TRBV29-1 and TRBJ2-5; D uncertain. CDR1 is SQVTM, CDR2 ANQGSEA, per germline. The CDR3 covers 12 residues. Deletions cut 4 bases from V and 1 base from J, with 7 bases between. CDR3 in amino acids: CSVAPSQETQYF. As DNA, the CDR3 is TGCAGCGTTGCCCCTAGCCAAGAGACCCAGTACTTC. The full variable domain, completed using reference TRBV29-1 and TRBJ2-5, is SAVISQKPSRDICQRGTSLTIQCQVDSQVTMMFWYRQQPGQSLTLIATANQGSEATYESGFVIDKFPISRPNLTFSTLTVSNMSPEDSSIYLCSVAPSQETQYFGPGTRLLVL.

Regarding this clone: A read error may produce the germline difference seen at one junction end. V and J are TRBV5-6 and TRBJ2-5; 7 nucleotides match TRBD2. This CDR3 is 13 amino acids long. Germline V gives CDR1 SGHDT, CDR2 YYEEEE. DNA of the CDR3: TGTGCCAGCACCTTGGGGGGGGGAGAGACCCAGTACTTC. As protein: CASTLGGGETQYF.

The chain joins TRBV5-1 to TRBJ1-1; unclear D gene. CDR1 is SGHRS and CDR2 is YFSETQ in the germline V gene. V was trimmed by 3 bases and J by 0 bases, leaving 12 bases between them. CDR3 size: 15 residues. The CDR3 region is CASSSYGFLNTEAFF. For the CDR3, the DNA is TGCGCCAGCAGCTCCTACGGGTTCTTGAACACTGAAGCTTTCTTT. Together with reference TRBV5-1 and TRBJ1-1, the CDR3 gives the full variable domain: KAGVTQTPRYLIKTRGQQVTLSCSPISGHRSVSWYQQTPGQGLQFLFEYFSETQRNKGNFPGRFSGRQFSNSRSEMNVSTLELGDSALYLCASSSYGFLNTEAFFGQGTRLTVV.

V and J are TRBV11-2 and TRBJ1-6; 8 nucleotides align to TRBD1. The V and J ends lost 4 bases and 9 bases, in that order; junction bases with no gene match: 11. Per the germline V gene, CDR1 is SGHAT and CDR2 is FQNNGV. This CDR3 region has 16 residues. CDR3 bases: TGTGCCAGCAGCTACACAGGGGGGAAATCGCCTTCACCCCTCCACTTT. It encodes CASSYTGGKSPSPLHF.

The chain recombines TRBV2 with TRBJ1-3; D remains unclear. This CDR3 spans 13 amino acids. Deletions cut 8 bases from V and 0 bases from J, with 8 bases between. The germline V gene encodes CDR1 SNHLY and CDR2 FYNNEI. CDR3 in DNA: TGTGCCAGCGAGAGTAGCTCTGGAAACACCATATATTTT. Encoded protein: CASESSSGNTIYF. The full variable domain, rest sourced from reference TRBV2 and TRBJ1-3, is EPEVTQTPSHQVTQMGQEVILRCVPISNHLYFYWYRQILGQKVEFLVSFYNNEISEKSEIFDDQFSVERPDGSNFTLKIRSTKLEDSAMYFCASESSSGNTIYFGEGSWLTVV.

This clone was counted once. This chain uses TRBV6-5 with TRBJ1-1; TRBD1 matches at 8 bases. CDR3 length: 13 amino acids. J was trimmed by 3 bases and V by 5 bases; bases with no gene match: 2. In germline, CDR1 is MNHEY, CDR2 SVGAGI. The CDR3 coding sequence is TGTGCCAGCAGTCTGACAGGGGACACTGAAGCTTTCTTT. Translated: CASSLTGDTEAFF.